Listed below are T cell receptor beta chains from one sample, sequenced in a study of CXCR3-negative and CXCR3-positive naive CD8 T cells. TCRdb re-called the 5' RACE reads and catalogs CDR3 proteins one per entry, DNA excluded. The sample holds tens of thousands of distinct CDR3 sequences. Input material: naive CXCR3+ CD8+ T cells from blood. These receptors were collected from a human donor in good health. Some clones in this sample may be carry-over from other donors' samples. The CDR3 runs from the conserved cysteine through the conserved F or W. The order of the fields is J gene, clone size, V gene, CDR3 protein. Only part of the rows carry a size: once, few, many, or a class if the clone is expanded.

TRBJ2-5	.	TRBV14	CASRSSGGQETQYF
TRBJ2-1	.	TRBV7-3	CASSLTGLDEQFF
TRBJ1-1	.	TRBV7-9	CASRTGTGDGDTEAFF
TRBJ2-7	.	TRBV7-8	CASSLAGQGDEQYF
TRBJ1-1	.	TRBV5-6	CASSQTGLVMNTEAFF
TRBJ2-7	.	TRBV7-3	CASSTDGSYEQYF
TRBJ1-2	.	TRBV4-1	CASSQDEGLFYGYTF
TRBJ2-7	.	TRBV20-1	CSARGQFYEQYF
TRBJ1-1	medium-sized	TRBV7-7	CASSLIQGAEAFF
TRBJ2-1	.	TRBV4-2	CASSRQPGPRTHNEQFF
TRBJ2-7	.	TRBV12-3/TRBV12-4	CASSLPGQGAWEQYF
TRBJ2-2	.	TRBV12-5	CASGFAAQWAGADTGELFF
TRBJ2-1	.	TRBV15	CATSRDGVDEQFF
TRBJ2-7	.	TRBV19	CASSIQGPNEQYF
TRBJ1-2	.	TRBV4-1	CASSQDRILDRASGYTF
TRBJ2-3	.	TRBV7-2	CASSFPTSGVSTDTQYF
TRBJ1-1	.	TRBV29-1	CSDAGTGNTEAFF